Presented here are 27 T cell receptor beta chains from one specimen sequenced in a study of identifying expanded T cells in peripheral blood. Libraries were prepared by immunoSEQ multiplex PCR; TCRdb keeps only in-frame clonotypes and omits some of them. The sample lists around 100,000 clones, around 89% seen once, with around 15% in the top ten. Sequencing used blood. Every receptor here comes from a person between 18 and 75 years old in good health.

This chain uses TRBV7-7 with TRBJ2-2; the match to TRBD1 covers 7 bases. The CDR3 has 16 residues. Germline CDR1 and CDR2: SSHAT and FNYEAQ (reference sequence). J was trimmed by 6 bases and V by 4 bases; bases with no gene match: 11. The CDR3 region is CASSSHRTGVPGELFF. In nucleotides, the CDR3 is TGTGCCAGCAGCTCGCACCGAACAGGGGTTCCCGGGGAGCTGTTTTTT.

The V call is TRBV30, the J call TRBJ1-2, with 7 bases identical to TRBD1. V dropped 3 bases and J dropped 8; count of bases not matched to a gene: 12. The CDR3 has 14 amino acids. In germline, CDR1 is GTSNPN, CDR2 SVGIG (reference sequence). CDR3 in amino acids: CAWRQGQSFGGYTF. Written as DNA, the CDR3 is TGTGCCTGGAGACAGGGACAGTCGTTCGGGGGCTACACCTTC.

The rearrangement links TRBV29-1 to TRBJ2-1; 8 nucleotides agree with TRBD1. J lost 9 bases, V lost 1 base, and 8 bases had no gene match. Germline V CDR1 and CDR2: SQVTM, ANQGSEA. The CDR3 runs 14 residues. The CDR3 region has the DNA TGCAGCGTTGAAGGGACAGGGTGGGTGGGTGAGCAGTTCTTC. Residues: CSVEGTGWVGEQFF.

CDR3 in amino acids: CASRVTSVGEQYF. Here the CDR3 DNA reads TGTGCCAGCAGGGTGACTAGCGTCGGCGAGCAGTACTTC. The V call is TRBV7-2, the J call TRBJ2-7, with TRBD2 matching over 8 bases. Trimming at V came to 6 bases and at J to 6 bases, leaving 7 bases not matched to a gene. Germline V CDR1 and CDR2: SGHTA, FQGNSA. CDR3 length: 13 amino acids.

The gene calls are TRBV11-3 and TRBJ2-3, with D maybe TRBD2 (6 bases). Trimming took 1 base from V and 5 from J, leaving 10 bases between them. The CDR3 totals 14 residues. Germline V gene lookup returns CDR1 SGHNT and CDR2 YENEEA. Here the CDR3 DNA reads TGTGCCAGCAGCTTAGGACGGGGAGGAGATACGCAGTATTTT. It specifies CASSLGRGGDTQYF.

This chain joins TRBV7-9 and TRBJ2-6, with 8 bases lining up with TRBD1. The germline gives CDR1 SEHNR, CDR2 FQNEAQ (reference sequence). After removal of 6 bases from V and 0 bases from J, the junction contained 13 bases not matched to a gene. The CDR3 length is 19 residues. CDR3 sequence: CASRPSKQGESSGANVLTF. CDR3 nucleotide sequence: TGTGCCAGCAGACCCTCCAAACAGGGGGAAAGCTCTGGGGCCAACGTCCTGACTTTC.

The V and J genes are TRBV7-9 and TRBJ2-1, with a tentative D call TRBD1 (6 bases). The CDR3 has 14 amino acids. Germline V gene lookup returns CDR1 SEHNR and CDR2 FQNEAQ (reference sequence). V was shortened by 5 bases and J by 4 bases, with 12 bases between the two germline ends. CDR3 DNA sequence: TGTGCCAGCAGCCTAGGACAGCTATACAATGAGCAGTTCTTC. The encoded protein is CASSLGQLYNEQFF. Full variable domain (outside the CDR3, taken from reference TRBV7-9 and TRBJ2-1): DTGVSQNPRHKITKRGQNVTFRCDPISEHNRLYWYRQTLGQGPEFLTYFQNEAQLEKSRLLSDRFSAERPKGSFSTLEIQRTEQGDSAMYLCASSLGQLYNEQFFGPGTRLTVL.

This chain links TRBV19 with TRBJ2-7; 10 positions match TRBD1. CDR1 and CDR2 (germline): LNHDA, SQIVND (reference sequence). Unmatched junction bases numbered 2, after V lost 3 bases and J lost 0 bases. This CDR3 is 15 amino acids long. The CDR3 here is CASSMDRGGSYEQYF. As DNA, the CDR3 is TGTGCCAGTAGTATGGACAGGGGGGGCTCCTACGAGCAGTACTTC. Looking up the rest from reference TRBV19 and TRBJ2-7 gives the full variable domain: DGGITQSPKYLFRKEGQNVTLSCEQNLNHDAMYWYRQDPGQGLRLIYYSQIVNDFQKGDIAEGYSVSREKKESFPLTVTSAQKNPTAFYLCASSMDRGGSYEQYFGPGTRLTVT.

This clone was found once. The J gene is TRBJ1-6, the V gene TRBV5-6; TRBD1 aligns across 11 bases. The CDR3 is 14 amino acids. Germline lookup yields CDR1 SGHDT and CDR2 YYEEEE. V lost 3 bases to trimming and J lost 9 bases; unmatched junction nucleotides: 2. CDR3 nucleotide sequence: TGTGCCAGCAGCTATGGACAGGGGGCTTCACCCCTCCACTTT. Encoded protein: CASSYGQGASPLHF.

The rearrangement links TRBV5-6 to TRBJ2-7, with TRBD1 matching 9 bases. Germline V CDR1 and CDR2: SGHDT, YYEEEE. The CDR3 spans 14 residues. The junction had 6 bases not matched to a gene; V was cut back by 4 bases and J by 4 bases. The CDR3 is CASSPGTGSYEQYF. In nucleotides, the CDR3 is TGTGCCAGCAGCCCGGGGACAGGGTCGTACGAGCAGTACTTC.

This clone was counted a few times. J is TRBJ2-3 and V is TRBV14; no clear D. In germline, CDR1 is SGHDN, CDR2 FVKESK. The CDR3 is made up of 11 amino acids. Trimming pared 1 base from V and 7 bases from J, leaving 3 bases between. The CDR3 here is CASSQVYTQYF. CDR3 nucleotides: TGTGCCAGCAGCCAAGTATATACGCAGTATTTT.

In DNA, the CDR3 is TGTGCCTGGAGTACGGGCCAGGGACCCTACAATGAGCAGTTCTTC. Residues: CAWSTGQGPYNEQFF. The chain carries TRBV30 and TRBJ2-1, with D perhaps assigned TRBD1 or TRBD2 (5 bases each). Trimming left V 2 bases short and J 2 bases short, with 13 bases between. The germline V gene has CDR1 GTSNPN and CDR2 SVGIG (reference sequence). CDR3 length equals 15 residues.

The V gene is TRBV2, the J gene TRBJ2-1, with D tentatively TRBD1 or TRBD2 (6 bases each). This CDR3 contains 12 residues. Germline-derived CDR1 and CDR2 are SNHLY and FYNNEI. The V gene lost 6 bases and the J gene lost 10 bases, with 13 bases spanning the gap. The CDR3 DNA sequence: TGTGCCAGCAGGGAACAGGGAGGAGAGCAGTTCTTC. Protein product: CASREQGGEQFF. The full variable domain, its missing parts supplied by reference TRBV2 and TRBJ2-1, is EPEVTQTPSHQVTQMGQEVILRCVPISNHLYFYWYRQILGQKVEFLVSFYNNEISEKSEIFDDQFSVERPDGSNFTLKIRSTKLEDSAMYFCASREQGGEQFFGPGTRLTVL.

V usage is TRBV6-5 and J usage is TRBJ1-2; 8 bases line up with TRBD1. Germline V gene sequence: CDR1 MNHEY, CDR2 SVGAGI. V was clipped by 2 bases and J by 8 bases; unmatched bases: 10. CDR3 length: 15 residues. The CDR3 here is CASSYGQGAQRGYTF. CDR3 coding DNA: TGTGCCAGCAGTTACGGGCAGGGGGCGCAAAGAGGCTACACCTTC.

CDR3: CASSPYGGSINTEAFF. In DNA, the CDR3 is TGTGCCAGTAGCCCATACGGAGGGTCGATTAACACTGAAGCTTTCTTT. The J gene is TRBJ1-1, the V gene TRBV19; D is undetermined. In germline, CDR1 is LNHDA, CDR2 SQIVND (reference sequence). Trimming left V 6 bases short and J 2 bases short, with 19 bases between. This CDR3 is built from 16 residues. The whole variable domain, filled in from reference TRBV19 and TRBJ1-1, reads DGGITQSPKYLFRKEGQNVTLSCEQNLNHDAMYWYRQDPGQGLRLIYYSQIVNDFQKGDIAEGYSVSREKKESFPLTVTSAQKNPTAFYLCASSPYGGSINTEAFFGQGTRLTVV.

This chain links TRBV2 with TRBJ1-2, with D perhaps TRBD1 (6 bases). Trimming left V 9 bases short and J 5 bases short, with 16 bases between. This CDR3 has 13 amino acids. The V gene's germline CDR1 is SNHLY and CDR2 FYNNEI. CDR3 amino acids: CARQGPLPYGYTF. CDR3 nucleotides: TGTGCCAGACAGGGCCCACTCCCTTATGGCTACACCTTC. Using reference TRBV2 and TRBJ1-2 for the parts outside the CDR3, the full variable domain is EPEVTQTPSHQVTQMGQEVILRCVPISNHLYFYWYRQILGQKVEFLVSFYNNEISEKSEIFDDQFSVERPDGSNFTLKIRSTKLEDSAMYFCARQGPLPYGYTFGSGTRLTVV.

The chain joins TRBV5-8 to TRBJ1-2; D is uncertain. Trimming cost V 2 bases and J 7 bases, with 6 bases left between them. This CDR3 is built from 11 residues. Germline CDR1 is SGHTS and CDR2 is YDEGEE. Written as DNA, the CDR3 is TGTGCCAGCAGCTTTGGGGTTGGCTACACCTTC. Protein sequence: CASSFGVGYTF.

This clone is a singleton in its sample. This chain links TRBV10-3 with TRBJ1-3, with D possibly being TRBD1 (6 bases). V dropped 4 bases and J dropped 0 bases, with 10 bases sitting between them. The CDR3 is made up of 15 amino acids. Germline CDR1 is ENHRY and CDR2 is SYGVKD. CDR3 loop: CAISVRGDSGNTIYF. In DNA, the CDR3 is TGTGCCATCAGTGTAAGGGGGGACTCTGGAAACACCATATATTTT.

In this sample, this clone turned up once. V is TRBV18 and J is TRBJ2-5; 11 bases match TRBD2. Germline V gene lookup returns CDR1 KGHSH and CDR2 LQKENI. V lost 5 bases to trimming and J lost 2 bases; unmatched junction nucleotides: 4. The CDR3 sequence is 15 residues long. CDR3 coding DNA: TGTGCCAGCTCAACGACTAGCGGGGTGCAAGAGACCCAGTACTTC. Translated, it gives CASSTTSGVQETQYF.

The chain links TRBV28 to TRBJ2-7; TRBD2 aligns across 9 bases. Germline V gene sequence: CDR1 MDHEN, CDR2 SYDVKM. J was trimmed by 5 bases and V by 8 bases; bases with no gene match: 13. The CDR3 has 15 residues. The CDR3 loop is CASAGGQTGYHEQYF. The CDR3 DNA sequence: TGTGCCAGCGCGGGGGGGCAAACAGGGTACCACGAGCAGTACTTC.

J is TRBJ1-2 and V is TRBV7-2; D unclear. Between the trimmed V and J ends, which lost 1 base and 4 bases, there was a span of 4 bases. From germline, CDR1 is SGHTA and CDR2 FQGNSA. The CDR3 has 12 residues. The CDR3 is CASSLGGYGYTF. CDR3 coding DNA: TGTGCCAGCAGCTTAGGGGGCTATGGCTACACCTTC.

The chain uses TRBV5-8 and TRBJ1-1; maybe TRBD1 (5 bases). The CDR3 extends over 15 amino acids. V was trimmed by 1 base and J by 11 bases, leaving 21 bases between them. Germline V gene sequence: CDR1 SGHTS, CDR2 YDEGEE. The CDR3 coding sequence is TGTGCCAGCAGCTTGTCGGCTATTCGGGGCCTTGGGGCTTTCTTT. This encodes CASSLSAIRGLGAFF.

This chain uses TRBV12-5 with TRBJ2-3; no definite D call. Germline-derived CDR1 and CDR2 are LGHNT and FRNRAP. There are 11 residues in the CDR3. Trimming left V 3 bases short and J 7 bases short, with 5 bases between. CDR3 protein: CASGFHYTQYF. CDR3 DNA: TGTGCTAGTGGTTTCCACTATACGCAGTATTTT.

The chain has TRBV4-3 and TRBJ2-2; perhaps TRBD1 as D (6 bases). The CDR3 totals 14 residues. Germline V gene sequence: CDR1 LGHNA, CDR2 YSLEER. Trimming removed 2 bases from V and 15 bases from J, with 19 bases in between. In nucleotides, the CDR3 is TGCGCCAGCAGCCAAAACAGGGTCTTAAACCGGGTGTTTTTT. This sequence encodes CASSQNRVLNRVFF.

The chain joins TRBV2 to TRBJ1-4, with D uncertain. Germline V gives CDR1 SNHLY, CDR2 FYNNEI. Trimming cost V 11 bases and J 3 bases, with 13 bases left between them. The CDR3 has 13 amino acids. In DNA, the CDR3 is TGTGCCGACCGGCGGGCGGCTAATGAAAAACTGTTTTTT. The encoded protein is CADRRAANEKLFF.

The V gene is TRBV2, the J gene TRBJ1-2, with 9 bases identical to TRBD1. Unmatched junction bases numbered 1, after V lost 4 bases and J lost 4 bases. CDR1 is SNHLY and CDR2 is FYNNEI in the germline V gene. This CDR3 is built from 13 residues. The CDR3 DNA reads TGTGCCAGCAGTGCGACAGGGGGCTATGGCTACACCTTC. Translating gives CASSATGGYGYTF.

The chain employs TRBV4-2 and TRBJ2-3; 7 nucleotides align to TRBD2. With 4 bases clipped from V and 2 bases from J, the junction kept 6 bases outside the gene matches. Germline assignment: CDR1 LGHNA and CDR2 YNFKEQ. CDR3 length: 15 amino acids. CDR3 sequence reads: CASSPLSGSTDTQYF. The CDR3 coding sequence is TGTGCCAGCAGCCCCCTTAGCGGGTCCACAGATACGCAGTATTTT.